This TCR beta chain was captured in a study of T cell repertoires in cytomegalovirus infection. Germline CDR1 SGHVS, CDR2 FQNEAQ. CDR3 length equals 13 residues. Trimming stripped 3 bases from V and 1 base from J, with 6 bases between. This clonotype was counted at least ten times. Its target is not known. Each CDR3 protein is one row after TCRdb ran MiXCR on the reads. The sample includes approximately 390,000 distinct CDR3 sequences, roughly 34% seen only once; the top ten take 13%. Sequencing was performed on cultured PBMCs, taken from culture after CMV antigen stimulation. The rearrangement links TRBV7-8 to TRBJ1-1, with unresolved D. The source of this sequence is a human donor in good health (CMV status not recorded). Some clones in this sample may be carry-over from other donors' samples. The CDR3 protein is CASSFTANTEAFF. The CDR3 coding sequence is TGTGCCAGCAGCTTTACAGCGAACACTGAAGCTTTCTTT.